This T cell receptor beta chain was sequenced for a study of cytomegalovirus exposure and HLA in healthy donors. General observations from the study: TCR clusters originating in the first cohort tended to co-occur in the roughly 130 validation repertoires, according to a later analysis. Associated with cytomegalovirus, according to the listing, were some 180 TCR beta chains. Many donors shared some public TCRs, even though most TCR sequences were rare.

Comment on this clone: Its specificity is unknown.

Sequenced by immunoSEQ multiplex PCR; TCRdb stores in-frame clones only, minus some. This sample has some 74,000 clones, with 80% to 95% found just once. The CDR3 length is 15 residues. In germline, CDR1 is SGHNT, CDR2 YYREEE (reference sequence). V was pared by 0 bases and J by 5 bases, with 14 bases between. While the first cohort had over 650 subjects, the donors belonged to the separate validation cohort of 100 to 150 subjects. The sequencing sample was made of PBMCs. This TCR was recovered from a woman aged 25 to 39 in good health and CMV-seronegative. The chain couples TRBV5-4 to TRBJ2-5; a weak D match, TRBD1 (6 bases). The CDR3, as DNA: TGTGCCAGCAGCTTGGGTGCGGCAGGGGAGGAGACCCAGTACTTC. This translates into CASSLGAAGEETQYF.